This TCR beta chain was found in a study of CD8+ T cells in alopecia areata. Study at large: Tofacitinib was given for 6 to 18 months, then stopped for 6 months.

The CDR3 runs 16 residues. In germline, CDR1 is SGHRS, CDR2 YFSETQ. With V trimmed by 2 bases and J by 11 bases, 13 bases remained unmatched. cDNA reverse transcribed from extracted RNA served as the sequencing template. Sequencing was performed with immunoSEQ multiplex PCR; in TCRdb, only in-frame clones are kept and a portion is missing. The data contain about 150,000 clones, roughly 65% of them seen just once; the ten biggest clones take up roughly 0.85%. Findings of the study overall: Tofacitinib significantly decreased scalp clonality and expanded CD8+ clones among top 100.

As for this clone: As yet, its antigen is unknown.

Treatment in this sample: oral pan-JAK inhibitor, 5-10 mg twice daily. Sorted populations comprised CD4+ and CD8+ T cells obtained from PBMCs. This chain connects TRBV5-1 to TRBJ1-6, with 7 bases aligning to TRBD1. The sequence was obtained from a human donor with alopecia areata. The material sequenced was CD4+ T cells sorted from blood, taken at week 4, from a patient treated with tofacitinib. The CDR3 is CASSLTGAALGPPLHF. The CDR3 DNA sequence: TGCGCCAGCAGCTTAACAGGGGCGGCATTGGGGCCACCCCTCCACTTT. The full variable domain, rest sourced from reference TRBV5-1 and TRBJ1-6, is KAGVTQTPRYLIKTRGQQVTLSCSPISGHRSVSWYQQTPGQGLQFLFEYFSETQRNKGNFPGRFSGRQFSNSRSEMNVSTLELGDSALYLCASSLTGAALGPPLHFGNGTRLTVT.